One and the same sample provided the 30 T cell receptor beta chains below, sequenced in a study of T cell clonality in common variable immunodeficiency. Using immunoSEQ multiplex PCR, the repertoire was profiled, and TCRdb retains in-frame clones only, with some absent. Sampling found 25,000 to 35,000 clones, none seen once. General study findings and limits: Reportedly, TCR beta sequences from common variable immunodeficiency showed fewer deletions and N-nucleotide insertions.

For these receptors, no antigen is known. Sequencing was carried out using peripheral blood mononuclear cells. The receptors were gathered from a human donor with common variable immunodeficiency.

This clone was recorded a few times. A much larger clone lies a single base off, so this may be a read error. The CDR3 extends 3 residues past the end of the read, so its final part is completed from the germline J gene. The sample has other DNA sequences that encode this CDR3 too. V usage is TRBV30 and J usage is TRBJ1-3; perhaps TRBD1 as D (6 bases). Trimming left V 5 bases short and J 4 bases short, with 15 bases between. The CDR3 runs to 14 residues. CDR1 GTSNPN and CDR2 SVGIG come from the germline V gene (reference sequence). Partial CDR3 DNA: TGTGCCTGGGACTCGACAGGCTCGGGAAACACC. The encoded protein is CAWDSTGSGNT. The entire CDR3 sequence reads CAWDSTGSGNTIYF.

Many counts were recorded for this clone. The read stops 3 residues short of the end of the CDR3; the missing end is completed from the germline J gene. This sequence joins TRBV11-2 and TRBJ2-1; 7 bases agree with TRBD2. CDR1 SGHAT and CDR2 FQNNGV come from the germline V gene. This CDR3 spans 13 amino acids. Losses at the gene ends were 1 base for V and 9 bases for J; bases not matched to a gene: 3. CDR3 DNA, as far as it was read: TGTGCCAGCAGCTTAGGGACTAGAGGTGAG. Its protein product is CASSLGTRGE. From start to end, the CDR3 is CASSLGTRGEQFF.

This CDR3 is CASSIRGSNEQYF. CDR3 bases read: TGTGCCAGTAGTATTAGGGGGAGCAACGAG. The rearrangement joins TRBV19 to TRBJ2-7, with D possibly matching TRBD1 (6 bases). The read falls 3 residues short of the CDR3 end, and the missing part is taken from the germline J gene. Per the germline V gene, CDR1 is LNHDA and CDR2 is SQIVND (reference sequence). Trimming left V 3 bases short and J 5 bases short, with 11 bases between. The CDR3 length is 13 residues.

To note about this clone: The read terminates 3 residues before the CDR3 end, so the remaining end is supplied by the germline J gene. The chain couples TRBV18 to TRBJ2-7; 7 bases line up with TRBD2. Germline CDR1 KGHSH, CDR2 LQKENI. V lost 2 bases, J lost 6 bases, and 13 bases stayed unmatched. The CDR3 runs 16 residues. The CDR3 is CASSPNLADNEREQYF. The CDR3 DNA, read in part, is TGTGCCAGCTCACCAAATCTAGCGGATAACGAGCGCGAG. Based on the CDR3 plus reference TRBV18 and TRBJ2-7, the full variable domain is NAGVMQNPRHLVRRRGQEARLRCSPMKGHSHVYWYRQLPEEGLKFMVYLQKENIIDESGMPKERFSAEFPKEGPSILRIQQVVRGDSAAYFCASSPNLADNEREQYFGPGTRLTVT.

This clone has only a few counts. The read terminates 3 residues before the CDR3 end, so the remaining end is supplied by the germline J gene. The chain carries TRBV30 and TRBJ1-2; TRBD1 matches 8 bases. Germline CDR1 reads GTSNPN; CDR2 reads SVGIG (reference sequence). CDR3 length equals 15 residues. The V and J ends lost 4 bases and 4 bases, in that order; junction bases with no gene match: 11. The covered CDR3 bases are TGTGCCTGGATGGCGTCCGACAGGGGTAGCTATGGC. This sequence encodes CAWMASDRGSYG. The whole CDR3 sequence is CAWMASDRGSYGYTF.

This clone was recorded a few times. Read data end 3 residues before the CDR3 end; the end is taken from the germline J gene. This chain connects TRBV10-1 to TRBJ2-7; 9 bases match TRBD2. The CDR3 covers 19 residues. The V gene end was trimmed by 0 bases and the J gene end by 3 bases; junction bases not matched to a gene: 15. Germline V gives CDR1 WNHNN, CDR2 SYGVQD (reference sequence). CDR3 DNA (partial): TGCGCCAGCAGTGAGTCGATTTTAGCGGGAGAGTTCCCTTACTACGAG. Protein: CASSESILAGEFPYYE. The whole CDR3 region reads CASSESILAGEFPYYEQYF.

For this clone: The CDR3 extends 3 residues past the end of the read, so its final part is completed from the germline J gene. The chain is built from TRBV20-1 and TRBJ1-4, with 7 bases identical to TRBD1. Germline CDR1 is DFQATT and CDR2 is SNEGSKA (reference sequence). This CDR3 is 14 amino acids long. Unmatched junction bases numbered 11, after V lost 5 bases and J lost 8 bases. CDR3 sequence: CSAEPTGRREKLFF. CDR3 bases read: TGCAGTGCTGAACCGACAGGGAGAAGGGAAAAA.

This clone was counted ten times or more. From the germline J gene comes the end of the CDR3, since the read stops 3 residues before it. This sequence joins TRBV2 and TRBJ2-3, with 9 bases that match TRBD1. This CDR3 region has 12 residues. CDR1 SNHLY and CDR2 FYNNEI come from the germline V gene. With V trimmed by 8 bases and J by 6 bases, 3 bases remained unmatched. The DNA read from the CDR3 is TGTGCCAGCTGGACAGGGGCGGATACG. It codes for CASWTGADT. The complete CDR3 protein is CASWTGADTQYF.

The table lists this clone with many counts. The CDR3 end is not reached by the read, which stops 3 residues before it; the germline J gene fills it in. The chain uses TRBV6-2 or TRBV6-3 and TRBJ2-7, with TRBD1 as a possible D gene (5 bases). V was cut by 8 bases and J by 2 bases, with 16 bases left in between. There are 14 residues in the CDR3. CDR1 is MNHEY, CDR2 SVGEGT, per germline. CDR3: CASRQSAVAYEQYF. The part of the CDR3 DNA that was read is TGTGCCAGCCGACAGTCGGCGGTGGCCTACGAG.

Only a few counts were recorded for this clone. The CDR3 extends 3 residues past the end of the read, so its final part is completed from the germline J gene. The chain recombines TRBV2 with TRBJ1-6, with D hard to call. The CDR3 has 12 residues. Trimming took 8 bases from V and 5 from J, leaving 7 bases between them. The V gene's germline CDR1 is SNHLY and CDR2 FYNNEI. CDR3 in amino acids: CASAADNSPLHF. CDR3 DNA, as far as it was read: TGTGCCAGCGCGGCGGATAATTCACCC.

This clone showed up just a few times. Incomplete CDR3 DNA: TGTGCCAGTAGTATCCCCTCCAGGGCGGCTCAGCCC. Residues: CASSIPSRAAQP. The full CDR3 sequence reads CASSIPSRAAQPQHF. The chain recombines TRBV19 with TRBJ1-5, with D perhaps TRBD1 (5 bases). The read ends 3 residues before the CDR3 terminus; that terminus is restored from the germline J gene. V lost 3 bases and J 6 bases, leaving 15 bases between the germline ends. Germline CDR1 LNHDA, CDR2 SQIVND (reference sequence). This CDR3 contains 15 residues.

In this sample, this clone turned up many times. The read finishes 3 residues shy of the CDR3 end, and the germline J gene is used to complete it. The chain employs TRBV18 and TRBJ2-1; 9 bases match TRBD1. The CDR3 extends over 15 amino acids. The V gene's germline CDR1 is KGHSH and CDR2 LQKENI. V lost 0 bases to trimming and J lost 5 bases; unmatched junction nucleotides: 2. The part of the CDR3 DNA that was read is TGTGCCAGCTCACCACCGGGACAGGGAAACAATGAG. Encoded protein: CASSPPGQGNNE. The CDR3 reads in full as CASSPPGQGNNEQFF.

As regards this clone: The CDR3 goes on 3 residues after the read ends, and that part is filled in from the germline J gene. The rearrangement links TRBV2 to TRBJ2-1; no clear D. Germline V gene lookup returns CDR1 SNHLY and CDR2 FYNNEI. This CDR3 spans 15 amino acids. With 3 bases removed from V and 1 base from J, the gap between germline ends came to 10 bases. The sequenced part of the CDR3 DNA is TGTGCCAGCAGTGATATTGGCAGGTCCTACAATGAG. As protein: CASSDIGRSYNE. The complete CDR3 reads CASSDIGRSYNEQFF.

This clone was counted ten times or more. The read terminates 3 residues ahead of where the CDR3 ends, so the germline J gene completes it. The chain joins TRBV20-1 to TRBJ2-7; tentatively, D is TRBD2 (6 bases). CDR3 length equals 14 residues. Germline V gene sequence: CDR1 DFQATT, CDR2 SNEGSKA (reference sequence). The V gene lost 6 bases and the J gene lost 3 bases, with 18 bases spanning the gap. The CDR3 DNA, read in part, is TGCAGTGCCATTCGGGACTTTCTTTTCTACGAG. It codes for CSAIRDFLFYE. The full CDR3 reads CSAIRDFLFYEQYF.

This clone was seen many times. The read ends 3 residues early relative to the CDR3; the germline J gene fills the gap. This rearrangement joins TRBV6-2 or TRBV6-3 to TRBJ1-5, with 9 nucleotides matching TRBD1. V lost 6 bases, J lost 4 bases, and 7 bases stayed unmatched. There are 15 residues in the CDR3. Per the germline V gene, CDR1 is MNHEY and CDR2 is SVGEGT. CDR3 bases read: TGTGCCAGCAGCCCATGGACAGGGGAGAATCAGCCC. Translated: CASSPWTGENQP. The whole CDR3 is CASSPWTGENQPQHF.

In its sample, this clone was seen many times. The read stops 3 residues short of the end of the CDR3; the missing end is completed from the germline J gene. This sequence joins TRBV18 and TRBJ1-2; TRBD1 agrees at 9 bases. Germline V gene lookup returns CDR1 KGHSH and CDR2 LQKENI. This CDR3 contains 16 residues. J gave up 6 bases and V 3 bases, and 11 bases lay outside the gene matches. Incomplete CDR3 DNA: TGTGCCAGCTCACCGGGGACAGGGAGGGCATCGAATGGC. This encodes CASSPGTGRASNG. The whole CDR3 reads CASSPGTGRASNGYTF.

This clone was detected only a few times. The read gets to within 3 residues of the CDR3 end, and the germline J gene fills in the rest. The chain recombines TRBV5-3 with TRBJ1-4; 9 nucleotides line up with TRBD1. TRBV5-3 is sorted into the ORF group, with uncertain function. The length of the CDR3 is 16 residues. The V gene end was trimmed by 3 bases and the J gene end by 6 bases; junction bases not matched to a gene: 9. The CDR3 sequence: CARSSNRGQKDEKLFF. CDR3 bases read: TGTGCCAGAAGCTCGAACAGGGGGCAGAAAGATGAAAAA.

This clone was seen repeatedly, ten times or more. The read ends 3 residues early relative to the CDR3; the germline J gene fills the gap. The gene calls are TRBV5-1 and TRBJ1-4; 9 bases are shared with TRBD1. The CDR3 is 15 amino acids. Germline-derived CDR1 and CDR2 are SGHRS and YFSETQ. V lost 0 bases, J lost 6 bases, and 3 bases stayed unmatched. The part of the CDR3 DNA that was read is TGCGCCAGCAGCTTGGCCGACAGGGGGGATGAAAAA. Protein sequence: CASSLADRGDEK. The entire CDR3 protein reads CASSLADRGDEKLFF.

On this clone: The CDR3 end is not reached by the read, which stops 3 residues before it; the germline J gene fills it in. J is TRBJ1-1 and V is TRBV11-2, with 7 bases identical to TRBD1. The CDR3 covers 13 residues. The V segment lost 3 bases and the J segment 5 bases; nucleotides outside the gene matches: 3. Germline CDR1 SGHAT, CDR2 FQNNGV. The sequenced CDR3 bases are TGTGCCAGCAGCTTTGAACAGGGGACTGAA. It translates to CASSFEQGTE. The whole CDR3 region reads CASSFEQGTEAFF.

This clone has just a few counts. The CDR3 end lies 3 residues beyond the end of the read and is filled in from the germline J gene. The chain recombines TRBV2 with TRBJ2-1; D might be TRBD1 (5 bases). The CDR3 runs 14 residues. Germline CDR1 and CDR2: SNHLY and FYNNEI. With 4 bases removed from V and 4 bases from J, the gap between germline ends came to 11 bases. This CDR3 is CASSVQGKYNEQFF. The part of the CDR3 DNA that was read is TGTGCCAGCAGTGTGCAGGGAAAGTACAATGAG.

There are many counts of this clone. The CDR3 end is not reached by the read, which stops 3 residues before it; the germline J gene fills it in. V gene TRBV20-1 combines with J gene TRBJ2-1; TRBD2 agrees at 10 bases. CDR3 length equals 16 residues. Germline CDR1 and CDR2: DFQATT and SNEGSKA (reference sequence). V dropped 3 bases and J dropped 5; count of bases not matched to a gene: 10. The CDR3 spells CSASDGSGRGDNEQFF. CDR3 DNA (partial): TGCAGTGCTAGTGATGGAAGCGGGAGGGGTGACAATGAG.

As for this clone: The read ends 3 residues before the CDR3 terminus; that terminus is restored from the germline J gene. The chain links TRBV4-2 to TRBJ2-7; 14 bases are shared with TRBD2. This CDR3 contains 18 residues. The V gene end was trimmed by 3 bases and the J gene end by 2 bases; junction bases not matched to a gene: 9. Germline CDR1 reads LGHNA; CDR2 reads YNFKEQ. Partial CDR3 DNA: TGTGCCAGCAGCCACGGGACTAGCGGGGGTAGGGGCGCCTACGAG. It yields the protein CASSHGTSGGRGAYE. The entire CDR3 protein is CASSHGTSGGRGAYEQYF.

This clone was picked up many times. The read falls 3 residues short of the CDR3 end, and the missing part is taken from the germline J gene. The V gene is TRBV12-3 or TRBV12-4, the J gene TRBJ2-1; D might be TRBD2 (6 bases). V was clipped by 6 bases and J by 6 bases, with 18 bases between them. This CDR3 spans 15 amino acids. The sequenced part of the CDR3 DNA is TGTGCCAGCAGCCGACCGGGACTTGGACGCAATGAG. Its protein is CASSRPGLGRNE. The whole CDR3 sequence is CASSRPGLGRNEQFF.

This clone was recorded a few times. With the read ending 3 residues before the CDR3 end, the germline J gene is used to fill in that end. The chain carries TRBV7-9 and TRBJ2-6, with unresolved D. Trimming shortened V by 3 bases and J by 0 bases, and 6 bases separated the two germline ends. CDR3 size: 15 residues. Per the germline V gene, CDR1 is SEHNR and CDR2 is FQNEAQ (reference sequence). CDR3 bases read: TGTGCCAGCAGCTTTCCCGGCTCTGGGGCCAACGTC. This sequence encodes CASSFPGSGANV. The whole CDR3 reads CASSFPGSGANVLTF.

In regard to this clone: The CDR3 end is not reached by the read, which stops 3 residues before it; the germline J gene fills it in. The sample carries other DNA sequences with the same CDR3. The V gene is TRBV6-1, the J gene TRBJ1-5; 8 positions match TRBD1. V lost 4 bases and J lost 2; bases outside the gene matches: 1. Germline values: CDR1 MNHNS, CDR2 SASEGT. CDR3 length: 14 residues. Partial CDR3 DNA: TGTGCCAGCAGTGCGACAGGGGGCAATCAGCCC. Its translation is CASSATGGNQP. The CDR3 in its entirety is CASSATGGNQPQHF.

In regard to this clone: The CDR3 end falls 3 residues outside the read, so it is completed with the germline J gene. The genes are TRBV30 and TRBJ1-4; D is perhaps TRBD1 (5 bases). V lost 1 base and J 3 bases, leaving 15 bases between the germline ends. The length of the CDR3 is 16 residues. Germline CDR1 GTSNPN, CDR2 SVGIG (reference sequence). Incomplete CDR3 DNA: TGTGCCTGGAGTGAAATGCAGGGAACTGCTAATGAAAAA. It codes for CAWSEMQGTANEK. The whole CDR3 region reads CAWSEMQGTANEKLFF.

In its sample, this clone was seen a few times. The CDR3 is cut off 3 residues early in the read; its end comes from the germline J gene. The rearrangement links TRBV7-9 to TRBJ2-5; D not resolved. CDR3 length: 12 amino acids. CDR1 is SEHNR, CDR2 FQNEAQ, per germline (reference sequence). V was clipped by 3 bases and J by 2 bases, with 4 bases between them. The DNA read from the CDR3 is TGTGCCAGCAGCTTGGCTCAAGAGACC. Protein product: CASSLAQET. The CDR3 in full is CASSLAQETQYF.

This clone was seen ten or more times. The CDR3 goes on 3 residues after the read ends, and that part is filled in from the germline J gene. The chain has TRBV5-1 and TRBJ2-2, with D unclear. V was cut by 4 bases and J by 2 bases, with 12 bases left in between. Germline-derived CDR1 and CDR2 are SGHRS and YFSETQ. The CDR3 runs 15 residues. The DNA read from the CDR3 is TGCGCCAGCAGCCCCTGGAGCGACAACACCGGGGAG. Protein: CASSPWSDNTGE. The full CDR3 protein reads CASSPWSDNTGELFF.

This clone was counted many times. The sequenced fragment ends 3 residues before the CDR3 boundary, so the rest is inferred from the germline J gene. The chain joins TRBV10-1 to TRBJ1-2; 7 positions agree with TRBD1. With 4 bases clipped from V and 7 bases from J, the junction kept 9 bases outside the gene matches. The length of the CDR3 is 14 residues. CDR1 and CDR2 from the germline V gene are WNHNN and SYGVQD (reference sequence). The chain's CDR3 is CASSGGGTAIGYTF. The sequenced CDR3 bases are TGCGCCAGCAGTGGGGGCGGGACAGCTATTGGC.

In its sample, this clone was seen many times. With the read ending 3 residues before the CDR3 end, the germline J gene is used to fill in that end. The rearrangement uses TRBV6-1 and TRBJ1-1, with unresolved D. V gave up 2 bases and J gave up 3 bases, with 4 bases separating them. Germline loops: CDR1 MNHNS, CDR2 SASEGT. The CDR3 spans 12 residues. Partial CDR3 DNA: TGTGCCAGCAGTGAACCTTACACTGAA. It specifies CASSEPYTE. The whole CDR3 is CASSEPYTEAFF.